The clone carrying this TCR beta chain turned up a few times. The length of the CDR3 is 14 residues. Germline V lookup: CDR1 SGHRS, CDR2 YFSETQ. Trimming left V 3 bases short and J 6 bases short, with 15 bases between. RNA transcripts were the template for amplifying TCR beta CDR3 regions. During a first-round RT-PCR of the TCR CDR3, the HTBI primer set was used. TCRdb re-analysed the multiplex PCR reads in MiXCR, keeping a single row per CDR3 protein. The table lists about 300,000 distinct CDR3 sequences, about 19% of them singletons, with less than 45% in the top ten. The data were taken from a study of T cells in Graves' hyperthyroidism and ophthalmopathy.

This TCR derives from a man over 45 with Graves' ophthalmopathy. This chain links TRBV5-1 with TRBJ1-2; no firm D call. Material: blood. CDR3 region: CASSSMTLDDGYTF. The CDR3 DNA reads TGCGCCAGCAGCTCTATGACATTAGACGATGGCTACACCTTC.